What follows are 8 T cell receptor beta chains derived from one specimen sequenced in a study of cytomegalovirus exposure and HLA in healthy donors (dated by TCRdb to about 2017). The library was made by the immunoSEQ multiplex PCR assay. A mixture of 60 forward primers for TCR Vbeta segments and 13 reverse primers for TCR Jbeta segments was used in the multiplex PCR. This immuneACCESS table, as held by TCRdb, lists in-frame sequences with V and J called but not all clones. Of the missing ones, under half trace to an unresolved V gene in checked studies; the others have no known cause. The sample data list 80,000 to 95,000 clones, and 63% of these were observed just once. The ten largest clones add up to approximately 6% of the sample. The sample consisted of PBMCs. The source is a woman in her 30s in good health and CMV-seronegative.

Here the CDR3 reads CASSPRRGGLTEAFF. The CDR3 nucleotides are TGTGCCAGCAGCCCACGCCGGGGGGGCCTCACTGAAGCTTTCTTT. The chain couples TRBV7-2 to TRBJ1-1, with D tentatively TRBD1 (6 bases). Trimming removed 5 bases from V and 4 bases from J, with 17 bases in between. Germline lookup yields CDR1 SGHTA and CDR2 FQGNSA. The CDR3 is 15 amino acids.

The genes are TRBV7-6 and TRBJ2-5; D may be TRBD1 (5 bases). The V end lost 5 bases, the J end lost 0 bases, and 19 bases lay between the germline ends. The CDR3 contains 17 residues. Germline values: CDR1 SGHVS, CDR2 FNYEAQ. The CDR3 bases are TGTGCCAGCAGCACCTTGGCAGGGCGAGCGTACCAAGAGACCCAGTACTTC. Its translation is CASSTLAGRAYQETQYF.

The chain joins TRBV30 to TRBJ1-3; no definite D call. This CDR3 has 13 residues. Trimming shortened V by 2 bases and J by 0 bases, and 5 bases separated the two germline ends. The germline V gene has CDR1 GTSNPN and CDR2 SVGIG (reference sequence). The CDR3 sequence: CAWSLSSGNTIYF. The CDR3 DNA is TGTGCCTGGAGTCTATCCTCTGGAAACACCATATATTTT.

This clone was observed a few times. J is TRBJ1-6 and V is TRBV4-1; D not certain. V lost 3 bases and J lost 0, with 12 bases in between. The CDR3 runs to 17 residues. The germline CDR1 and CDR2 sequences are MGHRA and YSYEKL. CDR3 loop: CASSQPRKSSYNSPLHF. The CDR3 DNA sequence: TGCGCCAGCAGCCAGCCCCGAAAGAGCTCCTATAATTCACCCCTCCACTTT.

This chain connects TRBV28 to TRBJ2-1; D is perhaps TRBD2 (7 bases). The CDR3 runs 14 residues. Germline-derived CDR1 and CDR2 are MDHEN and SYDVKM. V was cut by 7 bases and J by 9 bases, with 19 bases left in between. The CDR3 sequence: CASKGGGRPGEQFF. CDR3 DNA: TGTGCCAGCAAGGGGGGAGGGCGACCGGGTGAGCAGTTCTTC. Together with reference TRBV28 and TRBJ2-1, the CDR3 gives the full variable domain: DVKVTQSSRYLVKRTGEKVFLECVQDMDHENMFWYRQDPGLGLRLIYFSYDVKMKEKGDIPEGYSVSREKKERFSLILESASTNQTSMYLCASKGGGRPGEQFFGPGTRLTVL.

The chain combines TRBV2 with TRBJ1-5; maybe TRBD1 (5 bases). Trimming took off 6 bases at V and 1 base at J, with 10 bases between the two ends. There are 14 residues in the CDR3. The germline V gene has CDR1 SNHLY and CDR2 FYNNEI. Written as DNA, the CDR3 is TGTGCCAGCAGGGGGCCCTGGAGCAATCAGCCCCAGCATTTT. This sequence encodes CASRGPWSNQPQHF. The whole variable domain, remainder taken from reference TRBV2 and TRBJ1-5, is EPEVTQTPSHQVTQMGQEVILRCVPISNHLYFYWYRQILGQKVEFLVSFYNNEISEKSEIFDDQFSVERPDGSNFTLKIRSTKLEDSAMYFCASRGPWSNQPQHFGDGTRLSIL.

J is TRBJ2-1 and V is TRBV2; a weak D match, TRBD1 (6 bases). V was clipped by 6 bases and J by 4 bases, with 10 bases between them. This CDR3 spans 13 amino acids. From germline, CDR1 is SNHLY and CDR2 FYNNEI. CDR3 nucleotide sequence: TGTGCCAGCAGGCGAGGACAGTACAATGAGCAGTTCTTC. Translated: CASRRGQYNEQFF.

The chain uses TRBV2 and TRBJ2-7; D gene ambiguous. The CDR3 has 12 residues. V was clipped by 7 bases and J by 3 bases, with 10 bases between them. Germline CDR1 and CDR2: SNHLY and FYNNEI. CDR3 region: CASTTGVYEQYF. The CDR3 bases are TGTGCCAGCACCACCGGAGTCTACGAGCAGTACTTC.